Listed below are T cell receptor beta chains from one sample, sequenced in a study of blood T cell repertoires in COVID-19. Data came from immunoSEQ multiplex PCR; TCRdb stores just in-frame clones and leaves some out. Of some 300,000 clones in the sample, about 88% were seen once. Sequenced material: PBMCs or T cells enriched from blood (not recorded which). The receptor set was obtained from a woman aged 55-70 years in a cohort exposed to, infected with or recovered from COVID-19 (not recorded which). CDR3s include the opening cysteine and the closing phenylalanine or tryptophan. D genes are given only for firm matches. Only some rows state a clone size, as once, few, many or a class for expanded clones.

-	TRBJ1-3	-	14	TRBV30	CAWNPDSSGNTIYF	TGTGCCTGGAATCCAGACAGCTCTGGAAACACCATATATTTT
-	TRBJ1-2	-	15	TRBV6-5	CASSPSGQFNYGYTF	TGTGCCAGCAGTCCGTCGGGACAATTTAACTATGGCTACACCTTC
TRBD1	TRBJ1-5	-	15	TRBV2	CASSEDRSTNQPQHF	TGTGCCAGCAGTGAGGACAGGTCGACCAATCAGCCCCAGCATTTT
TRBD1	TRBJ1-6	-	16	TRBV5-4	CASSSRLQGARSPLHF	TGTGCCAGCAGCTCGAGGCTACAGGGGGCGCGGTCACCCCTCCACTTT
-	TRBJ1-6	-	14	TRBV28	CASSLWGANSPLHF	TGTGCCAGCAGTTTATGGGGGGCTAATTCACCCCTCCACTTT
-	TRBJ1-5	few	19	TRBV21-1	CASSKSDRVEILGNQPQHF	TGTGCCAGCAGCAAAAGTGACAGGGTAGAAATATTAGGCAATCAGCCCCAGCATTTT
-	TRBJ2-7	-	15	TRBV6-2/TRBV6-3	CASTPRTIQSYEQYF	TGTGCCAGCACCCCTCGGACTATCCAGTCCTACGAGCAGTACTTC
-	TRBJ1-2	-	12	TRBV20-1	CSASFSGYGYTF	TGCAGTGCTAGTTTCAGCGGCTATGGCTACACCTTC
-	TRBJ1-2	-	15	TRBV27	CASSLSMVGRYGYTF	TGTGCCAGCAGTTTATCAATGGTGGGGAGGTATGGCTACACCTTC
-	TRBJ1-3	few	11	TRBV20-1	CSARDEGPIYF	TGCAGTGCTAGAGACGAGGGCCCCATATATTTT
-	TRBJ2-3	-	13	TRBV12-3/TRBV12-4	CASSKRLGDTQYF	TGTGCCAGCAGTAAAAGACTAGGGGATACGCAGTATTTT
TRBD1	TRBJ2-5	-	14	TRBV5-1	CASSSTGGQETQYF	TGCGCCAGCAGCTCTACAGGGGGCCAAGAGACCCAGTACTTC
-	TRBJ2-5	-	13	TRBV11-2	CASSSSRKETQYF	TGTGCCAGCAGCTCGTCGCGGAAGGAGACCCAGTACTTC
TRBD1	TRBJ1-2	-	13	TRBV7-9	CASSPGTGWGYTF	TGTGCCAGCAGCCCTGGGACAGGGTGGGGCTACACCTTC
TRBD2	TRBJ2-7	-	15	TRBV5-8	CASSTASGRSNEQYF	TGTGCCAGCAGCACCGCTAGCGGGAGGAGTAACGAGCAGTACTTC
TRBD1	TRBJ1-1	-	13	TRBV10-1	CASTPGQGGGAFF	TGCGCCAGCACTCCGGGACAGGGGGGGGGAGCTTTCTTT
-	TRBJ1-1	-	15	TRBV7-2	CASSLAGTKNTEAFF	TGTGCCAGCAGCTTAGCGGGGACAAAGAATACTGAAGCTTTCTTT
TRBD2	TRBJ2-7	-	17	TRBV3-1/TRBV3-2	CASSQDRPSGILREQYF	TGTGCCAGCAGCCAAGATCGCCCTAGCGGGATACTACGCGAGCAGTACTTC
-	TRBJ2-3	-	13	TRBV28	CASSSRLPDTQYF	TGTGCCAGCAGTTCGAGGTTACCAGATACGCAGTATTTT
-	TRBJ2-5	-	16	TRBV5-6	CASSLTGTRTQETQYF	TGTGCCAGCAGCTTGACCGGGACAAGAACCCAAGAGACCCAGTACTTC
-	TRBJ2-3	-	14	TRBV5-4	CASSLGGLSDTQYF	TGTGCCAGCAGCTTAGGCGGGTTATCAGATACGCAGTATTTT
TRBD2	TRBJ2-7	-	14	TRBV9	CASDTSGTFYEQYF	TGTGCCAGTGACACTAGCGGGACCTTCTACGAGCAGTACTTC
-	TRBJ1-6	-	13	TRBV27	CASSLRDNSPLHF	TGTGCCAGCAGTTTACGGGATAATTCACCCCTCCACTTT
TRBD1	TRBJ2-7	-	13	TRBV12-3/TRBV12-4	CASSFRGSYEQYF	TGTGCCAGCAGCTTCAGGGGGTCCTACGAGCAGTACTTC
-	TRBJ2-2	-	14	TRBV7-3	CASSLEGRTGELFF	TGTGCCAGCAGCTTAGAAGGGAGGACCGGGGAGCTGTTTTTT
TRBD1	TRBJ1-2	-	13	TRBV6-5	CASSSIQGDGYTF	TGTGCCAGCAGCTCAATCCAGGGGGACGGCTACACCTTC
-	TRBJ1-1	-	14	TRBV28	CASSRQPMNTEAFF	TGTGCCAGCAGCCGACAGCCTATGAACACTGAAGCTTTCTTT
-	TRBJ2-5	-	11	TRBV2	CASSRYGTQYF	TGTGCCAGCAGCCGCTACGGGACCCAGTACTTC
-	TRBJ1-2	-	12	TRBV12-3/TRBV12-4	CASREQGSGYTF	TGTGCCAGCAGAGAACAGGGATCAGGCTACACCTTC
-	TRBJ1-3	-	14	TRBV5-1	CASSTQVSGNTIYF	TGCGCCAGCAGCACCCAGGTCTCTGGAAACACCATATATTTT
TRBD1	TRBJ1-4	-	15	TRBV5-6	CASSLPGQGNEKLFF	TGTGCCAGCAGCTTGCCGGGACAGGGGAATGAAAAACTGTTTTTT
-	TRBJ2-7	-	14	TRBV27	CASSLSQGPYEQYF	TGTGCCAGCAGTTTATCCCAGGGCCCGTACGAGCAGTACTTC
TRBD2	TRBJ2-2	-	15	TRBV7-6	CASSFTSGNTGELFF	TGTGCCAGCAGCTTTACTAGCGGAAACACCGGGGAGCTGTTTTTT
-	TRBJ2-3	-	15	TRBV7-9	CASSLVLGSTDTQYF	TGTGCCAGCAGCTTAGTCCTGGGCAGCACAGATACGCAGTATTTT
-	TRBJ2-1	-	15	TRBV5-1	CASSLVGLNLNEQFF	TGCGCCAGCAGCTTGGTAGGACTAAACCTCAATGAGCAGTTCTTC
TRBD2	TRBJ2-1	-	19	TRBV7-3	CASSLGTGGPSGSYNEQFF	TGTGCCAGCAGCTTAGGAACGGGAGGGCCCTCGGGCTCCTACAATGAGCAGTTCTTC
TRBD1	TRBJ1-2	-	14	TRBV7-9	CASSVPNRGWGYTF	TGTGCCAGCAGCGTACCTAACAGGGGTTGGGGCTACACCTTC
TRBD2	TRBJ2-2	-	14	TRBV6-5	CASIGSGTTGELFF	TGTGCCAGCATTGGTAGCGGGACCACCGGGGAGCTGTTTTTT
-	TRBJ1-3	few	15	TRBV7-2	CASSLRGTTGNTIYF	TGTGCCAGCAGCTTGCGGGGAACTACCGGAAACACCATATATTTT
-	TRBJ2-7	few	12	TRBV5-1	CASSLEGYEQYF	TGCGCCAGCAGCTTGGAGGGGTACGAGCAGTACTTC
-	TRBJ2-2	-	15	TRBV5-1	CASSLVAGNTGELFF	TGCGCCAGCAGCTTGGTCGCAGGGAACACCGGGGAGCTGTTTTTT
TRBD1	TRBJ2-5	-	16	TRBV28	CASSTNTGGLGETQYF	TGTGCCAGCAGTACAAATACAGGGGGCCTCGGAGAGACCCAGTACTTC
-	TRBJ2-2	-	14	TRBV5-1	CASSLAVSTGELFF	TGCGCCAGCAGCTTGGCAGTATCCACCGGGGAGCTGTTTTTT
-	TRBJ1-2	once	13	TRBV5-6	CASSQDSLYGYTF	TGTGCCAGCAGCCAGGACAGCCTCTATGGCTACACCTTC
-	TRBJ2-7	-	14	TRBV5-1	CASSRSGSNYEQYF	TGCGCCAGCAGCCGGTCCGGGTCTAACTACGAGCAGTACTTC
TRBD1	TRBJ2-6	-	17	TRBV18	CASSPRDRGPGANVLTF	TGTGCCAGCTCACCCCGAGACAGGGGGCCTGGGGCCAACGTCCTGACTTTC
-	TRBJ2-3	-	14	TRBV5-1	CASKSGTSTDTQYF	TGCGCCAGCAAAAGCGGTACTAGCACAGATACGCAGTATTTT
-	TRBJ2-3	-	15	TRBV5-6	CASSLEAVGTDTQYF	TGTGCCAGCAGCTTGGAAGCGGTAGGCACAGATACGCAGTATTTT
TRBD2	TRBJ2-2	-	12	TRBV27	CASGLAGGELFF	TGTGCCAGCGGACTAGCGGGAGGGGAGCTGTTTTTT
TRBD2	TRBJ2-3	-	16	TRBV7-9	CASSFNAGASTDTQYF	TGTGCCAGCAGCTTTAATGCGGGAGCAAGCACAGATACGCAGTATTTT
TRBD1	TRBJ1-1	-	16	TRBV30	CAWSVPGGRVNTEAFF	TGTGCCTGGAGTGTACCAGGGGGCCGAGTGAACACTGAAGCTTTCTTT
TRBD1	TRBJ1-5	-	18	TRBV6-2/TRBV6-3	CASSYSPGTGVRDQPQHF	TGTGCCAGCAGTTACTCCCCCGGGACAGGGGTTAGAGATCAGCCCCAGCATTTT
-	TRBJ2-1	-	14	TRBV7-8	CASSSNRARNEQFF	TGTGCCAGCAGCTCCAACAGGGCCCGGAATGAGCAGTTCTTC
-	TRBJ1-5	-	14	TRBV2	CASSEARSNQPQHF	TGTGCCAGCAGTGAAGCCCGTAGCAATCAGCCCCAGCATTTT
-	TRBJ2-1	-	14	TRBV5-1	CASSLRGPYNEQFF	TGCGCCAGCAGCTTGCGGGGTCCCTACAATGAGCAGTTCTTC
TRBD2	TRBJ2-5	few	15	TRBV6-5	CASSRPTSGIQTQYF	TGTGCCAGCAGTCGGCCGACTAGCGGGATACAGACCCAGTACTTC